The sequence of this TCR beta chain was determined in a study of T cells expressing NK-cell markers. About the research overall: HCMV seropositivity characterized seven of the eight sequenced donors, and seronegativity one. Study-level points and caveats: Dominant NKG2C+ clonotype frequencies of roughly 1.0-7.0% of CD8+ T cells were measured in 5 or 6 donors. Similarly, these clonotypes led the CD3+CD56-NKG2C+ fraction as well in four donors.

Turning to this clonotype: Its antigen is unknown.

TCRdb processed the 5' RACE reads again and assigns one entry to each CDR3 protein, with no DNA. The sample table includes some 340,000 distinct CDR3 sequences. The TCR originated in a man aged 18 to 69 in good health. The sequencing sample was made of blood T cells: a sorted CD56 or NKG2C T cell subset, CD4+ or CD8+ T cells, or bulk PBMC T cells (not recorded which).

The CDR3 is CASSSLRTGFYSGANVLTF. V is TRBV5-1 and J is TRBJ2-6; the D call of TRBD1 rests on TCRdb alone, since no DNA is present to check it. Germline assignment: CDR1 SGHRS and CDR2 YFSETQ. CDR3 length equals 19 residues. The full variable domain, rest sourced from reference TRBV5-1 and TRBJ2-6, is KAGVTQTPRYLIKTRGQQVTLSCSPISGHRSVSWYQQTPGQGLQFLFEYFSETQRNKGNFPGRFSGRQFSNSRSEMNVSTLELGDSALYLCASSSLRTGFYSGANVLTFGAGSRLTVL.